This is a list of T cell receptor beta chains from one sample in a study of Ad26.COV2.S vaccination and SARS-CoV-2 variants. Repertoires were generated with immunoSEQ multiplex PCR, while TCRdb's copy carries only in-frame clones and drops some. Among roughly 320,000 clones listed, roughly 84% were seen once. Material: peripheral blood, obtained in a trial of Ad26.COV2.S vaccine versus placebo. These receptor sequences come from a person aged 18 to 65 who received the Ad26.COV2.S COVID-19 vaccine or a placebo. Both conserved end residues are trimmed from each CDR3. The size field is filled for only some rows; it gives once, few, many or a size class.

>TRBJ1-1|TRBV5-4|-
ASSSRAGFTEAF
>TRBJ1-1|TRBV19|-
ASTLGQNTEAF
>TRBJ1-5|TRBV19|few
ASRGKTGPNQPQH
>TRBJ1-4|TRBV19|-
ASKPGGWNEKLF
>TRBJ1-5|TRBV10-3|-
AIKDTGGLGQPQH
>TRBJ1-1|TRBV18|-
ASSPQQGGNTEAF
>TRBJ2-7|TRBV19|-
ASSRQGSNYEQY
>TRBJ2-3|TRBV19|-
ASSIVVTSGSTDTQY
>TRBJ2-1|TRBV9|-
ASSVAAGQGEQF
>TRBJ2-5|TRBV6-2/TRBV6-3|-
ASSPGETQY
>TRBJ1-3|TRBV19|-
ASSIDVSLSGNTIY
>TRBJ2-5|TRBV7-2|-
ASSLVARETQY
>TRBJ1-2|TRBV2|-
ASSQTGTGDGYT
>TRBJ2-7|TRBV18|once
ASSPGISSYEQY
>TRBJ1-6|TRBV6-4|once
ASSARTGTNSPLH
>TRBJ2-7|TRBV2|-
ASRAPGQGTYEQY
>TRBJ1-1|TRBV29-1|-
SVATQSSNTEAF
>TRBJ2-7|TRBV28|-
ASSLALEQY
>TRBJ2-5|TRBV5-1|-
ASSLGEGRQETQY
>TRBJ2-4|TRBV2|-
ASKRGPSGNIQY
>TRBJ1-6|TRBV27|-
ASSRAVGSPLH
>TRBJ2-2|TRBV5-6|-
ASRRGQNTGELF
>TRBJ1-2|TRBV20-1|-
SASPGSPAYGYT
>TRBJ1-1|TRBV18|-
ASSPGTTEAF
>TRBJ2-5|TRBV30|-
AWSILAGETQY
>TRBJ1-2|TRBV19|-
ASSTVLIFNYGYT
>TRBJ1-4|TRBV5-6|-
ASSYRGQIEVEKLF
>TRBJ1-2|TRBV30|-
AWSAGTVYGYT
>TRBJ1-2|TRBV14|-
ASSQDRLAGGYGYT
>TRBJ2-1|TRBV3-1/TRBV3-2|-
ASSQEVKRGLGEQF
>TRBJ1-1|TRBV3-1/TRBV3-2|-
ASSQGTMNTEAF
>TRBJ1-1|TRBV19|-
ASSYRTDRLNTEAF
>TRBJ1-3|TRBV3-1/TRBV3-2|once
ASSQAGLSGNTIY